This T cell receptor (beta chain) was sequenced during a study of metastatic and nonmetastatic thyroid tumors. Looking at the study overall: Repertoires from blood and tumor or nodule tissue of malignant and benign thyroid patients were compared. Study-level points and caveats: It was reportedly found that TCR beta diversity was significantly higher in malignant thyroid tumors than in benign nodules, a difference seen in both blood and tumor samples.

Details on this clone: Its matching antigen is unknown.

Every patient was untreated before thyroid surgery. The authors' processing: A classifier of distant metastasis in papillary thyroid cancer was built from CDR3 differences (across clinicopathological groups). TCRdb re-processed the PCR reads through MiXCR. These V and J calls are TCRdb output, not the study's own analysis. The table has tens of thousands of clones, approximately 15% seen once. Germline loops: CDR1 LGHDT, CDR2 YNNKEL (reference sequence). Losses at the gene ends were 0 bases for V and 7 bases for J; bases not matched to a gene: 9. The CDR3 covers 16 residues. The J gene is TRBJ2-7, the V gene TRBV3-1; 10 nucleotides match TRBD2. The TCR sequence derives from a male donor with papillary thyroid cancer or a benign thyroid nodule (not recorded which). Some clones in this sample may be carry-over from other donors' samples. The specimen sequenced was blood. CDR3 protein: CASSQDNLAGVGEQYF. The CDR3 DNA is TGTGCCAGCAGCCAAGATAATCTAGCGGGAGTTGGAGAGCAGTACTTC.